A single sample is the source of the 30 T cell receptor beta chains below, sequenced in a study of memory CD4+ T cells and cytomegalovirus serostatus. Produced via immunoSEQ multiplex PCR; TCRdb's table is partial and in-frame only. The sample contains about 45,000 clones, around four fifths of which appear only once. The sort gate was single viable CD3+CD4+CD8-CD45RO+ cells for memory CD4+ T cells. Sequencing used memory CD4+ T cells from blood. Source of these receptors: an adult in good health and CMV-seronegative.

The CDR3 DNA sequence: TGCGCCAGCAGCCAAGCCCTGGGCGGAGGGGGCACCTACGAGCAGTACTTC. Protein sequence: CASSQALGGGGTYEQYF. This sequence joins TRBV4-1 and TRBJ2-7; tentative D call: TRBD1 (7 bases). The CDR3 loop spans 17 amino acids. The V end lost 1 base, the J end lost 2 bases, and 18 bases lay between the germline ends. Per germline, CDR1 MGHRA and CDR2 YSYEKL.

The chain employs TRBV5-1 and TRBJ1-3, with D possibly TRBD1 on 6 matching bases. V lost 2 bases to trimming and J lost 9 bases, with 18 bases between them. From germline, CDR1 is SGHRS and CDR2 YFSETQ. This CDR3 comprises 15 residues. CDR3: CASSFTADKGGTIYF. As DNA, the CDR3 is TGCGCCAGCAGCTTTACAGCCGACAAAGGGGGCACCATATATTTT.

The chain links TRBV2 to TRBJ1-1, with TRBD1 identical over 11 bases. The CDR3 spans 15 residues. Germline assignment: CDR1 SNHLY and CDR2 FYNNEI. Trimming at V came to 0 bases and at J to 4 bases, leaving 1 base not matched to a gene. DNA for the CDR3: TGTGCCAGCAGTGAAGCGGGGACAGGGGGCACTGAAGCTTTCTTT. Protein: CASSEAGTGGTEAFF.

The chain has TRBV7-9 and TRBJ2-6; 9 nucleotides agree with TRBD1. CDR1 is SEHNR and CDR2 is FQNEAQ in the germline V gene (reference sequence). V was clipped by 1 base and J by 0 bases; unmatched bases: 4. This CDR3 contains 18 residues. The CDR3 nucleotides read TGTGCCAGCAGCTTAGGGACAGGGGCCCTCTCTGGGGCCAACGTCCTGACTTTC. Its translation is CASSLGTGALSGANVLTF.

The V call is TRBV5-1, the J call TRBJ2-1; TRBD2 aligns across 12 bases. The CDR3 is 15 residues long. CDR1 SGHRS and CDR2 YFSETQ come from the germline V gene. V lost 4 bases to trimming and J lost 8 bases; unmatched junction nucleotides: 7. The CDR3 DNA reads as TGCGCCAGCAGCCCGACTAGCGGGGGATTATATGAGCAGTTCTTC. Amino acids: CASSPTSGGLYEQFF.

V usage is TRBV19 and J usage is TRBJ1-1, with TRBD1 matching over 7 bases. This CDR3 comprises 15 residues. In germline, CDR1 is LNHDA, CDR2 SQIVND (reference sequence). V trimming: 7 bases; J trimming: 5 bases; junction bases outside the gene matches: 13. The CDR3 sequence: CASIPGGYRGTEAFF. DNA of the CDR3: TGTGCCAGTATCCCAGGGGGTTACCGGGGGACTGAAGCTTTCTTT.

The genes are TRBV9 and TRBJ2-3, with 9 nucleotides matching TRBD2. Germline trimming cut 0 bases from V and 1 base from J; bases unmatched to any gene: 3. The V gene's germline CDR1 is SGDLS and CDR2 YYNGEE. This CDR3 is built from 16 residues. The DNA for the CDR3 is TGTGCCAGCAGCGTAGACCTAGCGGGGCGCACAGATACGCAGTATTTT. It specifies CASSVDLAGRTDTQYF.

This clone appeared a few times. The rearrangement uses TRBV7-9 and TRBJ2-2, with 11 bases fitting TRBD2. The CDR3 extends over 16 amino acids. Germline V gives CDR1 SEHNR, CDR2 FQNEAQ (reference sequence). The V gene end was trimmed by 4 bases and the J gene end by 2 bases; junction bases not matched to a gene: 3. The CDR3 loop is CASSSGTSGNTGELFF. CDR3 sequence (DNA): TGTGCCAGCAGCTCAGGGACTAGCGGAAACACCGGGGAGCTGTTTTTT.

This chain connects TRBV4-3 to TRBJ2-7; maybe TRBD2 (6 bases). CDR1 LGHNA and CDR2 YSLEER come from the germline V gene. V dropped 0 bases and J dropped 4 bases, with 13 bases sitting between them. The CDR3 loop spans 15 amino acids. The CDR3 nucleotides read TGCGCCAGCAGCCAAGATAGGGGAGGACCTTACGAGCAGTACTTC. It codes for CASSQDRGGPYEQYF.

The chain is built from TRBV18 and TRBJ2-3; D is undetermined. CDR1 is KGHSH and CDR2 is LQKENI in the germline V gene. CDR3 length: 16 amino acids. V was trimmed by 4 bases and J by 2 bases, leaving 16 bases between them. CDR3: CASSRRSSGPTDTQYF. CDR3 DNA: TGTGCCAGCTCACGTAGATCCTCGGGCCCCACAGATACGCAGTATTTT.

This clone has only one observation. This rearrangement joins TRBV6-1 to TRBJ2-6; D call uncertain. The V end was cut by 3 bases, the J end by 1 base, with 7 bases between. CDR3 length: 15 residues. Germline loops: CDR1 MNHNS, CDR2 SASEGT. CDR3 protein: CASSDYQSGANVLTF. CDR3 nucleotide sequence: TGTGCCAGCAGTGACTACCAGTCTGGGGCCAACGTCCTGACTTTC.

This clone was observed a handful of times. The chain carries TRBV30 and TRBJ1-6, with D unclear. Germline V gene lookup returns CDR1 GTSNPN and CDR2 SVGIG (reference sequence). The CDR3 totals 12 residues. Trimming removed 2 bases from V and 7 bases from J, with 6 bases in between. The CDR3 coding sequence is TGTGCCTGGAGTTACAGAAATTCACCCCTCCACTTT. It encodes CAWSYRNSPLHF.

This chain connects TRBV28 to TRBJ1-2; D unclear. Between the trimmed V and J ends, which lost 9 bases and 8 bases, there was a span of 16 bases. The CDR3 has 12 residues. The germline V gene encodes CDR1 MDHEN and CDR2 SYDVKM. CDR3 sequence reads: CASGPLYAGYTF. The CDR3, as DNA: TGTGCCAGTGGACCGTTATATGCGGGCTACACCTTC.

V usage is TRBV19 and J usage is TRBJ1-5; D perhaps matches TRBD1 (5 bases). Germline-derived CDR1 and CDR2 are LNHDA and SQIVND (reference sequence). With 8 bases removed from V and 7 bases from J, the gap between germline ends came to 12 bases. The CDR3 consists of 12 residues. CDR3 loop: CASHGQRQPQHF. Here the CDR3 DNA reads TGTGCCAGTCATGGACAACGCCAGCCCCAGCATTTT.

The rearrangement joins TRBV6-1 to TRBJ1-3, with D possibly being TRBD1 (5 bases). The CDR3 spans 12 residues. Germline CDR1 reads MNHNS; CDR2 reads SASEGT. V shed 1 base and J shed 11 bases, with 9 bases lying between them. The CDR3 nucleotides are TGTGCCAGCAGTGAAGGAGGGGTTGCCATATATTTT. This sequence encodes CASSEGGVAIYF.

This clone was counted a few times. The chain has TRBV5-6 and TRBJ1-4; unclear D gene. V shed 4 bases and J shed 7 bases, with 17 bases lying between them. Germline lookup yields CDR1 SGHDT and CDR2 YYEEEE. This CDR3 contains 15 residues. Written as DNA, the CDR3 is TGTGCCAGCAGCCCCAGTGGGTCCTTGGGTGAAAAACTGTTTTTT. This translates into CASSPSGSLGEKLFF.

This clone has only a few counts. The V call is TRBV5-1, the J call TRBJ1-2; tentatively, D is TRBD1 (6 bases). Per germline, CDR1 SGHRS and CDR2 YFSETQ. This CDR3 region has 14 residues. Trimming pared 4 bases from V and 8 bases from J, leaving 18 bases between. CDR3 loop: CASSPGDTSRGYTF. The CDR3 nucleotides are TGCGCCAGCAGCCCCGGGGACACTTCGAGAGGCTACACCTTC.

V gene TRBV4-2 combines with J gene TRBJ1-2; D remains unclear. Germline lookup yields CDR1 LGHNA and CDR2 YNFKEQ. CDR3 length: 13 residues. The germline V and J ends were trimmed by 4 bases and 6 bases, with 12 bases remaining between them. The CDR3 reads CASSPVTNHGYTF. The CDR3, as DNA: TGTGCCAGCAGCCCCGTCACAAATCATGGCTACACCTTC.

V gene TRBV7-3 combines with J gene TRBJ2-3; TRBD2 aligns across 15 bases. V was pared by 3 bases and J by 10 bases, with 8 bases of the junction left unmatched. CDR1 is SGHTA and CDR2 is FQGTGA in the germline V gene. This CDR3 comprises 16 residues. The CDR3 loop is CASSFAGLAGGSPQYF. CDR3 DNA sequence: TGTGCCAGCAGCTTCGCCGGACTAGCGGGGGGGTCCCCGCAGTATTTT.

CDR3 coding DNA: TGTGCCATCAGTGAAGACAGGGAGCGGATCTACACCTTC. It is translated as CAISEDRERIYTF. The rearrangement links TRBV10-3 to TRBJ1-2; TRBD1 aligns across 7 bases. Trimming cost V 3 bases and J 10 bases; bases outside gene matches: 8. Germline CDR1 is ENHRY and CDR2 is SYGVKD. The CDR3 is 13 residues long.

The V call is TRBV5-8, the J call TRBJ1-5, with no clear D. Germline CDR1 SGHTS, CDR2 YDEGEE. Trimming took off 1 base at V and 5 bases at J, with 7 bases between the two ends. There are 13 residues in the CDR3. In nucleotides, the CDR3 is TGTGCCAGCAGCTTGAGGTTCGATCAGCCCCAGCATTTT. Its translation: CASSLRFDQPQHF.

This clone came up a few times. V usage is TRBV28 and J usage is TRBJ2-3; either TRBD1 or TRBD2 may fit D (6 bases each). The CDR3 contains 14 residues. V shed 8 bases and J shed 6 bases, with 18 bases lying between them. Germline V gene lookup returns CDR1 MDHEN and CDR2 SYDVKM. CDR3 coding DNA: TGTGCCAGCTCTTTTCCGGGGGCCGGGGATACGCAGTATTTT. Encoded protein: CASSFPGAGDTQYF.

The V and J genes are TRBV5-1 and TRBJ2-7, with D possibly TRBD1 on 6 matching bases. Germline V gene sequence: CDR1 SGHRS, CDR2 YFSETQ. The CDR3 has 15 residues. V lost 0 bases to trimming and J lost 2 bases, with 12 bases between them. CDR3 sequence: CASSLDGRGTYEQYF. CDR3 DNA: TGCGCCAGCAGCTTGGATGGCAGGGGAACCTACGAGCAGTACTTC.

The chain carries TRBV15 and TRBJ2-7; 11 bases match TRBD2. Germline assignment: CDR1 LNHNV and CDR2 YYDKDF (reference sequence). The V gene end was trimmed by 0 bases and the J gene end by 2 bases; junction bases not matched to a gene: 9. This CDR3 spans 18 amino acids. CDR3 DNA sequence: TGTGCCACCAGCAGAGATTCGCTAGCGGGGGGTTCGGCCTACGAGCAGTACTTC. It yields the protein CATSRDSLAGGSAYEQYF.

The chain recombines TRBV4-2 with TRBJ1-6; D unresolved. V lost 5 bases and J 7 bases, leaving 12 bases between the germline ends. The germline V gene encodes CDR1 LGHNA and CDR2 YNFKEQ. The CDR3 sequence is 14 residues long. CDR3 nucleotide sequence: TGTGCCAGCAGCAGTGGGGTAGAGAATTCACCCCTCCACTTT. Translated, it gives CASSSGVENSPLHF.

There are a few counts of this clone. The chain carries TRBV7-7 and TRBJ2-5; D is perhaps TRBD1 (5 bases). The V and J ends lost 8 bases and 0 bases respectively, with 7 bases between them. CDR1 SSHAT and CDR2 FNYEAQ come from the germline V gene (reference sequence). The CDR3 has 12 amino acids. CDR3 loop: CASSRDQETQYF. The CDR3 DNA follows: TGTGCCAGCTCCAGGGACCAAGAGACCCAGTACTTC.

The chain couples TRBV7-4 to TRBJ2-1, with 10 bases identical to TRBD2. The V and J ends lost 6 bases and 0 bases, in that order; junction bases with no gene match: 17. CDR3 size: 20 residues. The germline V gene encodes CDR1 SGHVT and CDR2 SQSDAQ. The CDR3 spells CASRFRGDIAGGFSYNEQFF. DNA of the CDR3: TGTGCCAGCAGATTTCGGGGGGATATAGCGGGGGGTTTCTCCTACAATGAGCAGTTCTTC. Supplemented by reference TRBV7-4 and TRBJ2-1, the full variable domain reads GAGVSQSPRYKVAKRGRDVALRCDSISGHVTLYWYRQTLGQGSEVLTYSQSDAQRDKSGRPSGRFSAERPERSVSTLKIQRTEQGDSAVYLCASRFRGDIAGGFSYNEQFFGPGTRLTVL.

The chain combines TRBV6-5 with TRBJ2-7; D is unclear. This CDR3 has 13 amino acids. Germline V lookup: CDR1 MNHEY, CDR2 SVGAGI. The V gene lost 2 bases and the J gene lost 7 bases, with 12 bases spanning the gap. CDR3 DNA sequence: TGTGCCAGCAGTTACAACAAACGGCAAGAGCAGTACTTC. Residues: CASSYNKRQEQYF.

The CDR3 region is CASSLGYRDGYTF. The CDR3 bases are TGCGCCAGCAGCTTGGGATACAGGGATGGCTACACCTTC. This chain links TRBV5-1 with TRBJ1-2; perhaps TRBD1 as D (6 bases). Trimming removed 0 bases at V and 6 bases at J, with 9 bases between. The CDR3 sequence is 13 residues long. From germline, CDR1 is SGHRS and CDR2 YFSETQ.

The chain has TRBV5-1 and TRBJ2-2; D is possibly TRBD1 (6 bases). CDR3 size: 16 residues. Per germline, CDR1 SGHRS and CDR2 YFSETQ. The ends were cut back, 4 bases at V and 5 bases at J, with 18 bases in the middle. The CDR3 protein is CASSTRTVMMTGELFF. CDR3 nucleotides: TGCGCCAGCAGCACACGGACAGTTATGATGACCGGGGAGCTGTTTTTT.